The present entry profiles one T cell receptor beta chain with its context. Primers for the PCR totalled 60 Vbeta and 13 Jbeta. Profiling relied on immunoSEQ multiplex PCR, and the TCRdb table lists in-frame clones only, not all of them. The table has around 120,000 clones, 75% to 85% seen once. This sample is part of a study of cytomegalovirus exposure and HLA in healthy donors. From germline, CDR1 is MRHNA and CDR2 SNTAGT. V lost 7 bases to trimming and J lost 0 bases; unmatched junction nucleotides: 4. CDR3 length equals 15 residues. The chain has TRBV6-4 and TRBJ2-2; 8 bases match TRBD1. This clonotype originated in a man aged 30 to 39 in good health and CMV-seronegative. The specimen sequenced was PBMCs. The CDR3 spells CASKPGQANTGELFF. DNA for the CDR3: TGTGCCAGCAAACCGGGACAGGCGAACACCGGGGAGCTGTTTTTT.